Listed below are T cell receptor beta chains from one sample, sequenced in a study of Graves' ophthalmopathy and Graves' hyperthyroidism. TCRdb reprocessed the multiplex PCR reads via MiXCR and lists one record per CDR3 protein. The sample carries some 750,000 distinct CDR3 sequences, roughly 40% recorded once. The sequenced sample was peripheral blood. These receptor sequences come from an adult man with Graves' ophthalmopathy. Each CDR3 is given with its conserved first and last residue. Fields, in order: clone size, J gene, D gene, V gene, CDR3 DNA, CDR3 protein. D genes are given only for firm matches. Clone size is stated in some rows and not others, as once, few, many or a class when expanded.

size: many; J: TRBJ2-7; D: -; V: TRBV29-1; DNA: TGCAGCGTTGAAAGCCAGCTGGGGTACGAGCAGTACTTC; CDR3: CSVESQLGYEQYF
size: -; J: TRBJ2-2; D: -; V: TRBV6-5; DNA: TGTGCCAGCAGTTACTCGAAGGTCACAAGCGGGACCGGGGAGCTGTTTTTT; CDR3: CASSYSKVTSGTGELFF
size: many; J: TRBJ1-1; D: TRBD1; V: TRBV29-1; DNA: TGCAGCGGAGGGACAGGGGGCACTGAAGCTTTCTTT; CDR3: CSGGTGGTEAFF
size: -; J: TRBJ2-2; D: -; V: TRBV9; DNA: TGTGCCAGCAGCGTAGGGGGTCCCGGGGAGCTGTTTTTT; CDR3: CASSVGGPGELFF
size: many; J: TRBJ2-7; D: -; V: TRBV7-2; DNA: TGTGCCAGCAGCTATAGATTCTACGAGCAGTACTTC; CDR3: CASSYRFYEQYF
size: -; J: TRBJ2-2; D: TRBD1; V: TRBV11-2; DNA: TGTGCCAGCAGCCTAGGGACAGGGCCGACCGGGGAGCTGTTTTTT; CDR3: CASSLGTGPTGELFF
size: -; J: TRBJ2-7; D: -; V: TRBV29-1; DNA: TGCAGCTTGGGGGCCTACGAGCAGTACTTC; CDR3: CSLGAYEQYF
size: many; J: TRBJ2-7; D: TRBD2; V: TRBV10-2; DNA: TGCGCCAGCAGTGAGCCGGGACTAGTATACGAGCAGTACTTC; CDR3: CASSEPGLVYEQYF
size: -; J: TRBJ1-2; D: -; V: TRBV29-1; DNA: TGCAGCGTTGATGCCCTAGGGGGTTATGGCTACACCTTC; CDR3: CSVDALGGYGYTF
size: -; J: TRBJ1-5; D: TRBD1; V: TRBV20-1; DNA: TGCAGTGCTAGAGATTTGGCAGGGGGCACTCAGCCCCAGCATTTT; CDR3: CSARDLAGGTQPQHF
size: many; J: TRBJ1-2; D: TRBD1; V: TRBV15; DNA: TGTGCCACCAGCAGAGGAAAAGGGGGCCGGGGCTACACCTTC; CDR3: CATSRGKGGRGYTF
size: -; J: TRBJ1-2; D: TRBD1; V: TRBV15; DNA: TGTGCCACCAGCAGAGGGACAGGCCGACCTGAGTACACCTTC; CDR3: CATSRGTGRPEYTF
size: few; J: TRBJ1-2; D: -; V: TRBV7-2; DNA: TGTGCCAGCTCACCGACAGAGACTAACTATGGCTACACCTTC; CDR3: CASSPTETNYGYTF
size: -; J: TRBJ2-6; D: TRBD1; V: TRBV7-2; DNA: TGTGCCAGCAGCTTACAGGGGGAGACAGGGGCCAACGTCCTGACTTTC; CDR3: CASSLQGETGANVLTF
size: -; J: TRBJ1-1; D: TRBD1; V: TRBV20-1; DNA: TGCAGTGCTAGACGGACAGGGCCTATGAACACTGAAGCTTTCTTT; CDR3: CSARRTGPMNTEAFF
size: -; J: TRBJ1-1; D: -; V: TRBV25-1; DNA: TGTGCCAGCCCGAGGACAGCTAACACTGAAGCTTTCTTT; CDR3: CASPRTANTEAFF
size: -; J: TRBJ1-1; D: -; V: TRBV12-3/TRBV12-4; DNA: TGTGCCAGCAGCCAATTCGGAGCTTTCTTT; CDR3: CASSQFGAFF
size: few; J: TRBJ1-1; D: -; V: TRBV5-1; DNA: TGCGCCAGCAACTGGGGACATAACACTGAAGCTTTCTTT; CDR3: CASNWGHNTEAFF
size: many; J: TRBJ2-7; D: -; V: TRBV5-1; DNA: TGCGCCAGCAGCCCCGGTTCAGGGCACTCCTACGAGCAGTACTTC; CDR3: CASSPGSGHSYEQYF
size: -; J: TRBJ2-5; D: TRBD2; V: TRBV7-3; DNA: TGTGCCAGCAGCCCCCTGGGACTAGCGGGCCAAGAGACCCAGTACTTC; CDR3: CASSPLGLAGQETQYF
size: few; J: TRBJ1-5; D: TRBD1; V: TRBV19; DNA: TGTGCCAGCAGTTACTCCACGACAGGGAACAATCAGCCCCAGCATTTT; CDR3: CASSYSTTGNNQPQHF